This TCR beta chain was sequenced for a study of long-term antiretroviral therapy in people with HIV. With survey level as its setting, the immunoSEQ assay was v3.0. Sequenced by immunoSEQ multiplex PCR; TCRdb stores in-frame clones only, minus some. Among about 39,000 clones, more than 80% were seen once, and the ten largest hold approximately 5.3%. This clone was seen a single time. The CDR3 extends over 13 amino acids. Germline V gives CDR1 SGHAT, CDR2 FQNNGV. V shed 4 bases and J shed 7 bases, with 13 bases lying between them. The input for sequencing was unsorted PBMCs, taken 3.1 years after starting antiretroviral therapy. The rearrangement joins TRBV11-2 to TRBJ1-1; D perhaps matches TRBD1 (5 bases). The TCR originated in a woman aged 50 to 65 with HIV. For the CDR3, the DNA is TGTGCCAGCAGCTGGATGGGGGAGGGTGAAGCTTTCTTT. Its translation is CASSWMGEGEAFF.